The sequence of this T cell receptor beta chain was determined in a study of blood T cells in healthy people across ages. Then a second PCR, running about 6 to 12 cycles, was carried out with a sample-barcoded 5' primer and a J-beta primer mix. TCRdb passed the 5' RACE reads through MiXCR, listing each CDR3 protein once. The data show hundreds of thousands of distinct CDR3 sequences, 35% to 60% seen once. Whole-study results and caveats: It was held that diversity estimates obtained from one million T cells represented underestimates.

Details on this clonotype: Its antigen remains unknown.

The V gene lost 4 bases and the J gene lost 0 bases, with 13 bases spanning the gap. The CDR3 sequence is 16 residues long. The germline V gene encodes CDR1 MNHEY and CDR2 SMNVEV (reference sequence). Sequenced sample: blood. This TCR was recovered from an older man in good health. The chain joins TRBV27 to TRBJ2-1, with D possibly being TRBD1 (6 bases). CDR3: CASSWSGTPSYNEQFF. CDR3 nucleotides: TGTGCCAGCAGTTGGTCCGGGACACCCTCCTACAATGAGCAGTTCTTC.